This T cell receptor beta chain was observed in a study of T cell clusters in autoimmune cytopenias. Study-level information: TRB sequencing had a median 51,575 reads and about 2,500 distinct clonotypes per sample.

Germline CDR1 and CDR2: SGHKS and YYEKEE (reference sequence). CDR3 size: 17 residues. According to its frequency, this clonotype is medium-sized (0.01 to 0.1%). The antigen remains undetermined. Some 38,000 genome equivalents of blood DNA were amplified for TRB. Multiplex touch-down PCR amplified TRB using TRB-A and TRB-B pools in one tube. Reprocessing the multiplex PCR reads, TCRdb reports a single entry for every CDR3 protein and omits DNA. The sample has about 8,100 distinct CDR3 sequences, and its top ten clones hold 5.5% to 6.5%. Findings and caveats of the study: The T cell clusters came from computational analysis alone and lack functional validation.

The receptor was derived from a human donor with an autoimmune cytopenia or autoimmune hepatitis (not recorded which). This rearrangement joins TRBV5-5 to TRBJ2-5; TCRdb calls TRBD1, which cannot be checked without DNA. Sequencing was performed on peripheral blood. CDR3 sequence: CASRRDPNRGSQETQYF.